Given below is one TCR beta chain in context. Other DNA sequences in this specimen translate into the identical CDR3. CDR1 is SGHTA and CDR2 is FQGNSA in the germline V gene. The ends were cut back, 4 bases at V and 2 bases at J, with 11 bases in the middle. The CDR3 totals 14 residues. TCRdb's copy holds only in-frame clones and misses some; the assay was immunoSEQ multiplex PCR. In the table there are under 350,000 clones, approximately 83% of which are singletons. These data come from a study of blood T cell repertoires in COVID-19. Study context: Nucleic acid was either cDNA or gDNA, and it came from T cells, B-cell-depleted T cells, or PBMCs.

V gene TRBV7-2 combines with J gene TRBJ2-5; tentative D call: TRBD2 (6 bases). Sequencing used peripheral blood. The source of this sequence is a woman aged 50 to 60 who had recovered from COVID-19. Here the CDR3 DNA reads TGTGCCAGCAGCTCGCAAAGCGGGCAAGAGACCCAGTACTTC. Its translation is CASSSQSGQETQYF.